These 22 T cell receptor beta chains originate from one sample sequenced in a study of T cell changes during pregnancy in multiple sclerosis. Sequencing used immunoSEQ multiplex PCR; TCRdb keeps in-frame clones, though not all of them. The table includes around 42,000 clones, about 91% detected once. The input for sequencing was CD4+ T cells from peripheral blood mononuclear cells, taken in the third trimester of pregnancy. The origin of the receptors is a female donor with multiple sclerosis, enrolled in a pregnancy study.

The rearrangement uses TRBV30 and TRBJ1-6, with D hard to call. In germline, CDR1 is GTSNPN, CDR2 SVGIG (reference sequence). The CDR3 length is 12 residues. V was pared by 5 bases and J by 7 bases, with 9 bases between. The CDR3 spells CAWDGGNSPLHF. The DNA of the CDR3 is TGTGCCTGGGACGGCGGGAATTCACCCCTCCACTTT.

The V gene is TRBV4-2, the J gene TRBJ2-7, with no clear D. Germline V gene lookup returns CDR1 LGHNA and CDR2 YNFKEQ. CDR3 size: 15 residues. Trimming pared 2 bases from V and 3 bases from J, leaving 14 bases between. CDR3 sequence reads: CASSQSRATSYEQYF. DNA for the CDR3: TGTGCCAGCAGCCAAAGTCGAGCGACGAGCTACGAGCAGTACTTC.

CDR3 loop: CASRGQGKGTEAFF. The CDR3 coding sequence is TGTGCCAGCAGGGGTCAGGGAAAGGGAACTGAAGCTTTCTTT. V and J are TRBV28 and TRBJ1-1, with D tentatively TRBD1 (5 bases). V lost 6 bases and J lost 5, with 16 bases in between. The CDR3 runs 14 residues. Germline V gene lookup returns CDR1 MDHEN and CDR2 SYDVKM.

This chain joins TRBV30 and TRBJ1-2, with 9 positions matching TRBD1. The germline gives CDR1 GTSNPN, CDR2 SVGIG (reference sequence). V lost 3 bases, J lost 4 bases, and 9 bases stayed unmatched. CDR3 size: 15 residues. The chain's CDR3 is CAWRGPGTGRYGYTF. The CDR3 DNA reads TGTGCCTGGAGGGGTCCCGGGACAGGGCGCTATGGCTACACCTTC. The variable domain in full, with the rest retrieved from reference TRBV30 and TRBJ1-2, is SQTIHQWPATLVQPVGSPLSLECTVEGTSNPNLYWYRQAAGRGLQLLFYSVGIGQISSEVPQNLSASRPQDRQFILSSKKLLLSDSGFYLCAWRGPGTGRYGYTFGSGTRLTVV.

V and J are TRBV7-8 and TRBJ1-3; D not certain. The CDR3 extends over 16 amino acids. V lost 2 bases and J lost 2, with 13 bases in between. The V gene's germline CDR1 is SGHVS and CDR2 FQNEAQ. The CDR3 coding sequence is TGTGCCAGCAGCTTACACCTTTCGGGAGCTGGAAACACCATATATTTT. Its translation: CASSLHLSGAGNTIYF.

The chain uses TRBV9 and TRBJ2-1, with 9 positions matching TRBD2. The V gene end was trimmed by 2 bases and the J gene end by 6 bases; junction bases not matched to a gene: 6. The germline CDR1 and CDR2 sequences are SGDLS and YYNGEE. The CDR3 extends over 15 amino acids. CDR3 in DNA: TGTGCCAGCAGCGTGAAGGTAGCGGGAGTCAATGAGCAGTTCTTC. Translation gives CASSVKVAGVNEQFF.

The CDR3, as DNA: TGTGCCTGGAGTCTCGACAGGGAAAGGTGGAGCACTGAAGCTTTCTTT. Translating gives CAWSLDRERWSTEAFF. This sequence joins TRBV30 and TRBJ1-1; 7 positions match TRBD1. V was clipped by 2 bases and J by 4 bases; unmatched bases: 13. CDR3 size: 16 residues. Germline V gene sequence: CDR1 GTSNPN, CDR2 SVGIG (reference sequence).

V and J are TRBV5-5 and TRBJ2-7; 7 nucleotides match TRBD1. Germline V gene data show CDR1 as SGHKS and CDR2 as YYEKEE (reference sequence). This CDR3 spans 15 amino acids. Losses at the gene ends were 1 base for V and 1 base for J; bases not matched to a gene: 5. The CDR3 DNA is TGTGCCAGCAGCTTGCAGGGGGTCTCGTCCTACGAGCAGTACTTC. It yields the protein CASSLQGVSSYEQYF.

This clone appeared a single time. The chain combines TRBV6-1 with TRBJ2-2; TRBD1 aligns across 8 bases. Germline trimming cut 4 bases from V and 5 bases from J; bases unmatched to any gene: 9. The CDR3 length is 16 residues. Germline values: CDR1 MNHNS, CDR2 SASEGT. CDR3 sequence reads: CASSVTSHRGTGELFF. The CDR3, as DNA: TGTGCCAGCAGTGTTACTAGCCACAGGGGGACCGGGGAGCTGTTTTTT.

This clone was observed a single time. The CDR3 sequence is CASSYIGTSVPNEQFF. CDR3 DNA: TGTGCCAGCAGTTACATTGGGACTAGCGTACCCAATGAGCAGTTCTTC. The chain combines TRBV6-5 with TRBJ2-1; 10 nucleotides match TRBD2. The germline V gene has CDR1 MNHEY and CDR2 SVGAGI. V lost 2 bases to trimming and J lost 6 bases; unmatched junction nucleotides: 7. This CDR3 has 16 amino acids.

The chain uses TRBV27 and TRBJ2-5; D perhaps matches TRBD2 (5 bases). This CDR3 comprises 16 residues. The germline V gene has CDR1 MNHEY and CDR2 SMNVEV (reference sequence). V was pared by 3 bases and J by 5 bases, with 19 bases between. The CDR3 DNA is TGTGCCAGCAGTTTCGATCCGGAGGCTTTGGGGGAGACCCAGTACTTC. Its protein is CASSFDPEALGETQYF.

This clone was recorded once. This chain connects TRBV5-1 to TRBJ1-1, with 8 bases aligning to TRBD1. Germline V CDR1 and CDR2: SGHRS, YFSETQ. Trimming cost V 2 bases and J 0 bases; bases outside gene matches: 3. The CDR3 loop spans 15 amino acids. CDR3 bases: TGCGCCAGCAGCTTAGGGACAGGTCTGAACACTGAAGCTTTCTTT. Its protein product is CASSLGTGLNTEAFF.

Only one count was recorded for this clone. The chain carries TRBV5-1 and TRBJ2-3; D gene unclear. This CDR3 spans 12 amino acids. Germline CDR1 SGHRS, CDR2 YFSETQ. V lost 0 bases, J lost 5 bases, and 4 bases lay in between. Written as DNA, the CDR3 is TGCGCCAGCAGCTTGGTCGGAGATACGCAGTATTTT. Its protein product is CASSLVGDTQYF.

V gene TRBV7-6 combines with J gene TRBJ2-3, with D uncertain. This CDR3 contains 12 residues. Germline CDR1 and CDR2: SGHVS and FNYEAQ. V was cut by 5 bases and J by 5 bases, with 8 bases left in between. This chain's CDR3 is CASSKRGDTQYF. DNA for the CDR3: TGTGCCAGCAGCAAAAGAGGAGATACGCAGTATTTT.

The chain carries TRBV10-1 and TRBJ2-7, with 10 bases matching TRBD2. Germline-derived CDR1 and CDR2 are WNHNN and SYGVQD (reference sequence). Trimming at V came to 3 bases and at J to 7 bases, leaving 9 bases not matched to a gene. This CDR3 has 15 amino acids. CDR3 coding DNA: TGCGCCAGCAGTGAACAAGCGGGAGGGCTGGGGGAGCAGTACTTC. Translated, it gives CASSEQAGGLGEQYF.

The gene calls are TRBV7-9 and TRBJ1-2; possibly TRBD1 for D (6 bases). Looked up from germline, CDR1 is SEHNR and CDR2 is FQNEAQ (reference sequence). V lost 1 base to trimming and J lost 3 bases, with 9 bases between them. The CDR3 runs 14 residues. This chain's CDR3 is CASSLEYRDYGYTF. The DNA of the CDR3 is TGTGCCAGCAGCTTAGAATACAGGGACTATGGCTACACCTTC.

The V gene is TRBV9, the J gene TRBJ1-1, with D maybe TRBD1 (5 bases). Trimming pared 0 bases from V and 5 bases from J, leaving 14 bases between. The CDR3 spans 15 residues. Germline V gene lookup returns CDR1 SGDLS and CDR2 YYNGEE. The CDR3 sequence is CASSVVGGLGTEAFF. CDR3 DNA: TGTGCCAGCAGCGTAGTGGGGGGTTTAGGTACTGAAGCTTTCTTT.

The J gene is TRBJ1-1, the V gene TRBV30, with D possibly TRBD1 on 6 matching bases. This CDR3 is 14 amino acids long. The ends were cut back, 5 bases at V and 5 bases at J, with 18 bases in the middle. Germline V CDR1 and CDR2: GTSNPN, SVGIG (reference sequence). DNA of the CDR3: TGTGCCTGGGGGGGAGATGGCAGGGGAACTGAAGCTTTCTTT. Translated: CAWGGDGRGTEAFF.

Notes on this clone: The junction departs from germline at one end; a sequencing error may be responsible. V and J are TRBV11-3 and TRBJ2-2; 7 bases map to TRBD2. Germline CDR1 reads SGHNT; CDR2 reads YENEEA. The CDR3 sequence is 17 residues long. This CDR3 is CASNLGRERERTGELFF. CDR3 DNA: TGTGCCAGCAACTTAGGACGTGAGCGGGAACGGACCGGGGAGCTGTTTTTT.

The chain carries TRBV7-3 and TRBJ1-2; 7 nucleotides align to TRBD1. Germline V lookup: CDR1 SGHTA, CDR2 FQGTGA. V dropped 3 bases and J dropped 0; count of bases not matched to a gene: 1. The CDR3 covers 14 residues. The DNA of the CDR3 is TGTGCCAGCAGCTTGGGACAGCCTAACTATGGCTACACCTTC. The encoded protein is CASSLGQPNYGYTF.

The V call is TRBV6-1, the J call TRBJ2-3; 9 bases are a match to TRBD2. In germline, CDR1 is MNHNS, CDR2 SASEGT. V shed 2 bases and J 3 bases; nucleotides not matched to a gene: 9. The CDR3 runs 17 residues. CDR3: CASSEIMAGGRTDTQYF. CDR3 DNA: TGTGCCAGCAGTGAAATAATGGCGGGAGGGAGGACAGATACGCAGTATTTT.

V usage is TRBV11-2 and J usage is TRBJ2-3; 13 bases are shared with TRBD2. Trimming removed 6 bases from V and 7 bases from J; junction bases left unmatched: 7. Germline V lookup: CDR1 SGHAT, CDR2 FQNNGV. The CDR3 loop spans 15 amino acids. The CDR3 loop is CASRGLAGSKNTQYF. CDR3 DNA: TGTGCCAGCAGGGGACTAGCGGGAAGTAAAAATACGCAGTATTTT.